Each of the 18 T cell receptor beta chains below was sequenced from the same sample in a study of technical replicates of blood from several donors. Data came from immunoSEQ multiplex PCR; TCRdb stores just in-frame clones and leaves some out. The data contain around 70,000 clones, roughly 96% of them seen just once; the ten biggest clones take up around 0.2%. Material: T cells isolated from PBMCs. The receptor set was obtained from a human donor in good health.

The chain is built from TRBV7-2 and TRBJ2-3; no reliable D call. V lost 4 bases and J lost 0, with 11 bases in between. The CDR3 loop spans 15 amino acids. The germline gives CDR1 SGHTA, CDR2 FQGNSA. The CDR3: CASSSYSSSTDTQYF. CDR3 DNA: TGTGCCAGCAGCTCCTACAGTTCTAGCACAGATACGCAGTATTTT.

CDR3 region: CASSGLETGSGANVLTF. CDR3 coding DNA: TGTGCCAGCAGCGGGTTAGAAACAGGGTCCGGGGCCAACGTCCTGACTTTC. The V call is TRBV27, the J call TRBJ2-6; D is possibly TRBD1 (6 bases). The CDR3 runs 17 residues. The germline V gene encodes CDR1 MNHEY and CDR2 SMNVEV (reference sequence). Trimming shortened V by 6 bases and J by 4 bases, and 19 bases separated the two germline ends.

V is TRBV19 and J is TRBJ2-7, with D possibly matching TRBD2 (5 bases). Germline CDR1 is LNHDA and CDR2 is SQIVND (reference sequence). Trimming shortened V by 8 bases and J by 2 bases, and 13 bases separated the two germline ends. The CDR3 sequence is 13 residues long. In DNA, the CDR3 is TGTGCCAGTCGGGGAGCTTCGACCTACGAGCAGTACTTC. Protein sequence: CASRGASTYEQYF.

The rearrangement uses TRBV19 and TRBJ2-7; 9 bases fit TRBD2. V shed 6 bases and J 0 bases; nucleotides not matched to a gene: 6. The germline CDR1 and CDR2 sequences are LNHDA and SQIVND (reference sequence). The CDR3 totals 15 residues. The CDR3 loop reads CASRGTSRNSYEQYF. The CDR3 DNA reads TGTGCCAGTAGGGGGACTAGCCGAAACTCCTACGAGCAGTACTTC.

This chain links TRBV19 with TRBJ1-5, with 8 bases that match TRBD1. The germline V gene encodes CDR1 LNHDA and CDR2 SQIVND (reference sequence). Unmatched junction bases numbered 4, after V lost 6 bases and J lost 3 bases. This CDR3 contains 14 residues. CDR3 nucleotides: TGTGCCAGTAGCTCGGACAGGGACAATCAGCCCCAGCATTTT. It is translated as CASSSDRDNQPQHF.

The chain uses TRBV6-1 and TRBJ2-5; TRBD2 matches at 10 bases. CDR1 and CDR2 from the germline V gene are MNHNS and SASEGT. With 4 bases clipped from V and 4 bases from J, the junction kept 6 bases outside the gene matches. The CDR3 covers 15 residues. This chain's CDR3 is CASSAELAGLETQYF. CDR3 nucleotides: TGTGCCAGCAGTGCGGAACTAGCGGGATTAGAGACCCAGTACTTC.

V is TRBV7-6 and J is TRBJ2-3; TRBD1 is a possible D gene (5 bases). Germline lookup yields CDR1 SGHVS and CDR2 FNYEAQ. This CDR3 spans 14 amino acids. V was shortened by 2 bases and J by 3 bases, with 9 bases between the two germline ends. The CDR3 DNA reads as TGTGCCAGCAGCTTATTTGACAGAACAGATACGCAGTATTTT. It translates to CASSLFDRTDTQYF.

The chain recombines TRBV6-5 with TRBJ1-2; 7 bases map to TRBD1. The germline gives CDR1 MNHEY, CDR2 SVGAGI. Trimming removed 11 bases from V and 3 bases from J; junction bases left unmatched: 9. The CDR3 is 13 amino acids. The CDR3 reads CAAGGWGYYGYTF. CDR3 bases: TGTGCCGCAGGGGGTTGGGGGTACTATGGCTACACCTTC.

CDR3 sequence: CASSQSTGGIGELFF. CDR3 bases: TGTGCCAGCAGCCAATCGACAGGTGGAATCGGGGAGCTGTTTTTT. The chain links TRBV16 to TRBJ2-2, with a tentative D call TRBD1 (6 bases). CDR1 and CDR2 from the germline V gene are KGHSY and FQNENV. The germline V and J ends were trimmed by 0 bases and 7 bases, with 12 bases remaining between them. CDR3 length equals 15 residues.

The rearrangement uses TRBV25-1 and TRBJ1-1, with D possibly matching TRBD1 (5 bases). The CDR3 loop spans 14 amino acids. Per the germline V gene, CDR1 is MGHDK and CDR2 is SYGVNS. Trimming cost V 6 bases and J 0 bases, with 11 bases left between them. CDR3 loop: CASRDSLMNTEAFF. CDR3 DNA: TGTGCCAGCAGAGACAGTCTCATGAACACTGAAGCTTTCTTT.

The chain has TRBV7-9 and TRBJ2-1; a possible D gene is TRBD2 (5 bases). The V end lost 8 bases, the J end lost 4 bases, and 18 bases lay between the germline ends. The CDR3 has 15 residues. Per germline, CDR1 SEHNR and CDR2 FQNEAQ (reference sequence). The CDR3 sequence is CASSDWESGYNEQFF. CDR3 DNA sequence: TGTGCCAGCTCCGACTGGGAGTCTGGGTACAATGAGCAGTTCTTC.

The chain is built from TRBV30 and TRBJ1-1, with 7 bases lining up with TRBD1. CDR1 and CDR2 (germline): GTSNPN, SVGIG (reference sequence). The CDR3 totals 14 residues. DNA of the CDR3: TGTGCTTTGGGGATGGGACAGTTGAACACTGAAGCTTTCTTT. Translation: CALGMGQLNTEAFF.

This clone has just one count. V and J are TRBV28 and TRBJ2-7; 8 bases agree with TRBD2. The germline CDR1 and CDR2 sequences are MDHEN and SYDVKM. The CDR3 covers 18 residues. The V and J ends lost 1 base and 2 bases, in that order; junction bases with no gene match: 13. The DNA of the CDR3 is TGTGCCAGCAGTTTATTCTTCCGGGGGGGCGGGTTAACCTACGAGCAGTACTTC. Its protein product is CASSLFFRGGGLTYEQYF.

Written as DNA, the CDR3 is TGTGCCAGTAGTATTACACCTCGAAACACCATATATTTT. It codes for CASSITPRNTIYF. The V and J genes are TRBV19 and TRBJ1-3; D is unclear. Trimming pared 3 bases from V and 5 bases from J, leaving 8 bases between. Germline CDR1 reads LNHDA; CDR2 reads SQIVND (reference sequence). The CDR3 runs 13 residues.

V usage is TRBV7-3 and J usage is TRBJ1-2; 11 bases align to TRBD1. The CDR3 is made up of 17 amino acids. With V trimmed by 3 bases and J by 3 bases, 9 bases remained unmatched. Germline V gene data show CDR1 as SGHTA and CDR2 as FQGTGA. CDR3 in amino acids: CASSLGQGGYPDYGYTF. Here the CDR3 DNA reads TGTGCCAGCAGCTTGGGACAGGGGGGTTATCCGGACTATGGCTACACCTTC.

The V gene is TRBV5-1, the J gene TRBJ2-5, with D unclear. Between the trimmed V and J ends, which lost 0 bases and 4 bases, there was a span of 7 bases. The CDR3 is 13 residues long. Germline lookup yields CDR1 SGHRS and CDR2 YFSETQ. CDR3 region: CASSLERPETQYF. For the CDR3, the DNA is TGCGCCAGCAGCTTGGAGCGTCCAGAGACCCAGTACTTC.

The CDR3 DNA is TGTGCCAGCACCTCCGGGACAGCAACTTATAGCAATCAGCCCCAGCATTTT. This translates into CASTSGTATYSNQPQHF. This chain connects TRBV5-8 to TRBJ1-5; TRBD1 agrees at 7 bases. CDR1 SGHTS and CDR2 YDEGEE come from the germline V gene. J was trimmed by 0 bases and V by 6 bases; bases with no gene match: 12. The CDR3 is made up of 17 amino acids.

CDR3 in DNA: TGTGCCAGCAGTTTGATTCGGGGGGGAAGGGAAAAACTGTTTTTT. This encodes CASSLIRGGREKLFF. The chain carries TRBV28 and TRBJ1-4; D possibly corresponds to TRBD1 (5 bases). The CDR3 has 15 residues. Deletions cut 3 bases from V and 8 bases from J, with 16 bases between. The germline V gene encodes CDR1 MDHEN and CDR2 SYDVKM.